This T cell receptor beta chain was sequenced during a study of human T cells and chemical hapten exposure. Across the whole study: Subjects had 2% DPC placed on about 2 cm by about 2 cm of upper inner arm skin for sensitization.

Time point noted: patch test 2, 6 weeks after DPC sensitization. Treatment specified: therapeutic diphenylcyclopropenone sensitization with weekly scalp DPC. MiXCR was run by TCRdb on the RACE reads, yielding one entry per CDR3 protein. This table has over 130,000 distinct CDR3 sequences, about an eighth appearing once. Findings of the study overall: Relative to controls, expanded TCRs formed significantly more large CDR3 similarity clusters.

Germline lookup yields CDR1 ENHRY and CDR2 SYGVKD. The CDR3 extends over 14 amino acids. V shed 6 bases and J shed 6 bases, with 17 bases lying between them. This clonotype has more than one count but fewer than ten. As yet, its antigen is unknown. This specimen consisted of whole blood, obtained in connection with sensitization to the hapten diphenylcyclopropenone (DPC). The clonotype comes from a woman aged 50 to 65 with alopecia areata. Some clones in this sample may be carry-over from other donors' samples. This rearrangement joins TRBV10-3 to TRBJ1-2; D may be TRBD1 (6 bases). CDR3 DNA sequence: TGTGCCATCAGAGGAACACAGGGTGGGGATGGCTACACCTTC. It yields the protein CAIRGTQGGDGYTF.